This TCR beta chain was captured by sequencing in a study of T cell changes during pregnancy in multiple sclerosis (dated by TCRdb to between 2017 and 2020). Study-level background: The study examined how the T cell repertoire changed over the course of pregnancy in women with multiple sclerosis.

The cysteine opens and the phenylalanine closes a CDR3 of 13 amino acids. Only the CDR3 DNA is retained, 39 bases long and in frame from the first base. Trimming costs V 1 base and J 12 bases, and their ends lie 13 bases apart. CDR1 and CDR2 are read off the germline V gene (reference sequence) as LNHDA and SQIVND. Remarks on this clone: Its antigen specificity is not known. Base qualities are not at hand, and no much larger clone is one base apart.

Libraries came from the immunoSEQ multiplex PCR assay. The immuneACCESS repertoire file appears here via TCRdb, limited to in-frame rearrangements. These files lack a portion of the clones; in checked studies, under half of the deficit traces to unresolved V genes, and the cause of the others is not known. Across this sample there are tens of thousands of clones, with 92% seen only once. Of the sample, under 3% is held by the ten largest clones. The rearrangement combines TRBV19 with TRBJ2-1; there is no confident call for the D gene. This receptor was taken from a female donor with multiple sclerosis, enrolled in a pregnancy study. Here the sequenced sample was peripheral blood, taken before pregnancy. The bases read TGTGCCAGTAGTATAGGAGAGGCTCCTATGCAGTTCTTC. Its product reads: CASSIGEAPMQFF.